A single sample is the source of the 17 T cell receptor beta chains below, sequenced in a study of T cell responses to AZD1222 COVID-19 vaccine. Produced via immunoSEQ multiplex PCR; TCRdb's table is partial and in-frame only. The table has 100,000 to 150,000 clones, 90% seen once. The source was peripheral blood, collected on day 0 of MenACWY control vaccination. These receptors all come from an adult in good health.

The V gene is TRBV5-1, the J gene TRBJ2-7; D is unclear. Germline V CDR1 and CDR2: SGHRS, YFSETQ. Trimming shortened V by 4 bases and J by 2 bases, and 19 bases separated the two germline ends. This CDR3 comprises 16 residues. This chain's CDR3 is CASSPDPSGKTYEQYF. The CDR3 bases are TGCGCCAGCAGCCCGGACCCATCAGGCAAAACCTACGAGCAGTACTTC.

This rearrangement joins TRBV7-6 to TRBJ2-3; D is unclear. V was shortened by 5 bases and J by 1 base, with 10 bases between the two germline ends. Looked up from germline, CDR1 is SGHVS and CDR2 is FNYEAQ. The CDR3 contains 14 residues. Here the CDR3 reads CASSARTGTDTQYF. The CDR3 DNA sequence: TGTGCCAGCAGCGCCCGGACCGGCACAGATACGCAGTATTTT.

V gene TRBV12-3 or TRBV12-4 combines with J gene TRBJ2-2, with D possibly being TRBD1 or TRBD2 (5 bases each). The germline V and J ends were trimmed by 6 bases and 3 bases, with 8 bases remaining between them. CDR3 length: 13 residues. The CDR3 bases are TGTGCCAGCAGGGGGGAATACACCGGGGAGCTGTTTTTT. Its protein is CASRGEYTGELFF.

The V gene is TRBV10-3, the J gene TRBJ2-4; TRBD1 agrees at 11 bases. Germline trimming cut 6 bases from V and 8 bases from J; bases unmatched to any gene: 3. Per germline, CDR1 ENHRY and CDR2 SYGVKD. This CDR3 spans 13 amino acids. As DNA, the CDR3 is TGTGCCATCAGCCCGGGACAGGGGGACATTCAGTACTTC. It yields the protein CAISPGQGDIQYF.

The chain carries TRBV6-5 and TRBJ1-5; no reliable D call. The CDR3 is made up of 11 amino acids. The V end was cut by 3 bases, the J end by 7 bases, with 4 bases between. Germline V gene sequence: CDR1 MNHEY, CDR2 SVGAGI. CDR3 in DNA: TGTGCCAGCAGTTATCCCCAGCCCCAGCATTTT. It yields the protein CASSYPQPQHF.

The J gene is TRBJ1-3, the V gene TRBV10-3; possible D gene TRBD1, 6 bases. CDR1 is ENHRY, CDR2 SYGVKD, per germline. V gave up 2 bases and J gave up 2 bases, with 10 bases separating them. CDR3 length: 15 amino acids. The CDR3 protein is CAISEKGGAGNTIYF. In DNA, the CDR3 is TGTGCCATCAGTGAGAAGGGGGGCGCTGGAAACACCATATATTTT.

CDR3 sequence: CASTASGSYTF. In DNA, the CDR3 is TGTGCCAGCACCGCCTCGGGGAGTTACACCTTC. This sequence joins TRBV9 and TRBJ1-2; D is unresolved. Trimming took off 6 bases at V and 11 bases at J, with 14 bases between the two ends. This CDR3 spans 11 amino acids. Germline-derived CDR1 and CDR2 are SGDLS and YYNGEE.

V and J are TRBV5-1 and TRBJ2-5; no firm D call. CDR3 length: 12 residues. The germline gives CDR1 SGHRS, CDR2 YFSETQ. V lost 0 bases, J lost 5 bases, and 5 bases lay in between. The CDR3 here is CASSLEMETQYF. The CDR3 DNA reads as TGCGCCAGCAGCTTGGAGATGGAGACCCAGTACTTC. The entire variable domain, with the rest obtained from reference TRBV5-1 and TRBJ2-5, is as follows: KAGVTQTPRYLIKTRGQQVTLSCSPISGHRSVSWYQQTPGQGLQFLFEYFSETQRNKGNFPGRFSGRQFSNSRSEMNVSTLELGDSALYLCASSLEMETQYFGPGTRLLVL.

The chain recombines TRBV5-6 with TRBJ1-4; TRBD1 agrees at 10 bases. The CDR3 length is 15 residues. Germline V gene data show CDR1 as SGHDT and CDR2 as YYEEEE. V shed 4 bases and J 7 bases; nucleotides not matched to a gene: 7. The DNA of the CDR3 is TGTGCCAGCAGCCGACAGGGGGCGGGGGCTGAAAAACTGTTTTTT. It translates to CASSRQGAGAEKLFF.

V and J are TRBV5-1 and TRBJ1-2; the match to TRBD1 covers 10 bases. The CDR3 spans 15 residues. Germline values: CDR1 SGHRS, CDR2 YFSETQ. V shed 7 bases and J 0 bases; nucleotides not matched to a gene: 6. The CDR3 loop reads CASATGGSTNYGYTF. The CDR3 DNA reads as TGCGCCAGCGCGACAGGGGGCTCAACTAACTATGGCTACACCTTC. The entire variable domain, with the rest obtained from reference TRBV5-1 and TRBJ1-2, is as follows: KAGVTQTPRYLIKTRGQQVTLSCSPISGHRSVSWYQQTPGQGLQFLFEYFSETQRNKGNFPGRFSGRQFSNSRSEMNVSTLELGDSALYLCASATGGSTNYGYTFGSGTRLTVV.

The chain couples TRBV13 to TRBJ2-2; D may be TRBD1 (6 bases). Germline V gene lookup returns CDR1 PRHDT and CDR2 FYEKMQ (reference sequence). Between the trimmed V and J ends, which lost 0 bases and 4 bases, there was a span of 21 bases. The CDR3 totals 19 residues. The CDR3 coding sequence is TGTGCCAGCAGCTTAGGCCACCCAGATCAGGGGCAGGGCACCGGGGAGCTGTTTTTT. It specifies CASSLGHPDQGQGTGELFF.

The chain combines TRBV29-1 with TRBJ2-7, with 9 bases lining up with TRBD2. The CDR3 is 14 amino acids. Germline V gene data show CDR1 as SQVTM and CDR2 as ANQGSEA. Trimming removed 2 bases from V and 0 bases from J; junction bases left unmatched: 2. The CDR3 loop reads CSVEILAGSYEQYF. The CDR3 coding sequence is TGCAGCGTTGAAATACTAGCGGGCTCCTACGAGCAGTACTTC.

The genes are TRBV7-9 and TRBJ2-1; 9 nucleotides match TRBD1. The CDR3 runs to 14 residues. Losses at the gene ends were 2 bases for V and 12 bases for J; bases not matched to a gene: 8. Germline V gene lookup returns CDR1 SEHNR and CDR2 FQNEAQ (reference sequence). The CDR3 here is CASSLKTGGIGQFF. The CDR3 DNA is TGTGCCAGCAGCTTAAAGACAGGGGGAATTGGGCAGTTCTTC.

The chain carries TRBV7-5 and TRBJ2-2; TRBD2 reflects the table's D call only, with no check against the DNA. TRBV7-5 is shown as a pseudogene. The CDR3 is 17 amino acids. CDR3 sequence reads: CVRSPRTAPSNTGELFF. In DNA, the CDR3 is TGTGTCAGAAGCCCGCGGACTGCCCCTTCGAACACCGGGGAGCTGTTTTTT.

DNA of the CDR3: TGTGCCAGCAGTCGGCTAGATCAAGAGACCCAGTACTTC. It translates to CASSRLDQETQYF. The gene calls are TRBV25-1 and TRBJ2-5; D is uncertain. This CDR3 has 13 amino acids. CDR1 is MGHDK and CDR2 is SYGVNS in the germline V gene. Deletions cut 5 bases from V and 2 bases from J, with 9 bases between. Drawing the rest from reference TRBV25-1 and TRBJ2-5, the complete variable domain is EADIYQTPRYLVIGTGKKITLECSQTMGHDKMYWYQQDPGMELHLIHYSYGVNSTEKGDLSSESTVSRIRTEHFPLTLESARPSHTSQYLCASSRLDQETQYFGPGTRLLVL.

The chain recombines TRBV11-3 with TRBJ2-5; a possible D gene is TRBD2 (6 bases). Per germline, CDR1 SGHNT and CDR2 YENEEA. There are 14 residues in the CDR3. The V end was cut by 1 base, the J end by 5 bases, with 11 bases between. CDR3 loop: CASSLGGAGETQYF. The CDR3 DNA reads as TGTGCCAGCAGCTTAGGAGGGGCGGGGGAGACCCAGTACTTC.

The V and J genes are TRBV2 and TRBJ2-1; tentatively, D is TRBD2 (6 bases). CDR3 length: 14 amino acids. V dropped 0 bases and J dropped 11 bases, with 14 bases sitting between them. Germline assignment: CDR1 SNHLY and CDR2 FYNNEI. CDR3 nucleotide sequence: TGTGCCAGCAGTGAAGCGCTTCGGGGGACCAAGCAGTTCTTC. Its protein is CASSEALRGTKQFF.